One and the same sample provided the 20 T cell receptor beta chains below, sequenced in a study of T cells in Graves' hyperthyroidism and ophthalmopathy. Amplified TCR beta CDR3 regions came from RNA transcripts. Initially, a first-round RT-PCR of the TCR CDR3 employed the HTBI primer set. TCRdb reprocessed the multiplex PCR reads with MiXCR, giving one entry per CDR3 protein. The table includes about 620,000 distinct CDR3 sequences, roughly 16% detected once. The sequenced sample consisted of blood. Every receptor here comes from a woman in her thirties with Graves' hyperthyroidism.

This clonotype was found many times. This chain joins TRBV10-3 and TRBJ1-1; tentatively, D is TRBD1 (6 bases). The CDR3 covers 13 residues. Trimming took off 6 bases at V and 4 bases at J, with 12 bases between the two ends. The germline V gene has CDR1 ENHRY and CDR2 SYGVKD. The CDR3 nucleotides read TGTGCCATCAGGGGGGGCAGGGGCACTGAAGCTTTCTTT. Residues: CAIRGGRGTEAFF.

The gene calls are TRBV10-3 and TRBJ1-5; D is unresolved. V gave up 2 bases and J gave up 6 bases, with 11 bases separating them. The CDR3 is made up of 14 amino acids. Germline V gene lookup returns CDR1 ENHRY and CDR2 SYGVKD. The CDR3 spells CAISEPSSGQPQHF. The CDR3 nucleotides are TGTGCCATCAGTGAGCCCTCGTCGGGTCAGCCCCAGCATTTT.

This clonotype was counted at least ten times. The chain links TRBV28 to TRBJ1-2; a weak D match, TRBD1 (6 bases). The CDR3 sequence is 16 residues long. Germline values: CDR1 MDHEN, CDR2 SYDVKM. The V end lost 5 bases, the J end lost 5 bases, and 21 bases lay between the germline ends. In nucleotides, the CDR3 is TGTGCCAGCAGTCTAGTCGGGGGCCTGGATACGTATGGCTACACCTTC. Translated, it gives CASSLVGGLDTYGYTF.

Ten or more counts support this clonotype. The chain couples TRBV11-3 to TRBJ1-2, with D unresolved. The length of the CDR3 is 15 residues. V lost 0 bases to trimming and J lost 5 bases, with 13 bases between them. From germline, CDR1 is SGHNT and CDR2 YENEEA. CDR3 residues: CASSLEPGRTYGYTF. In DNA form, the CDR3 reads TGTGCCAGCAGCTTAGAACCAGGCCGCACGTATGGCTACACCTTC.

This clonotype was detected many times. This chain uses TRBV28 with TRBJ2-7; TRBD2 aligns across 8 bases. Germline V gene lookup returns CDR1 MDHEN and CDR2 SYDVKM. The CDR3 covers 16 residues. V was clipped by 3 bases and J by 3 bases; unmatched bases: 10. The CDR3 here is CASSFSWTSRGYEQYF. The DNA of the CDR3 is TGTGCCAGCAGTTTCTCATGGACTAGCCGAGGCTACGAGCAGTACTTC.

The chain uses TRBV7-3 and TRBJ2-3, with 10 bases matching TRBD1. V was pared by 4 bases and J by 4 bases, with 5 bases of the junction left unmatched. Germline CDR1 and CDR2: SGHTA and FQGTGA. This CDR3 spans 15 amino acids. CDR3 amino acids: CASSSGTGASDTQYF. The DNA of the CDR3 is TGTGCCAGCAGCTCCGGGACAGGGGCGTCAGATACGCAGTATTTT.

The CDR3 protein is CATRRQRDEQFF. CDR3 nucleotide sequence: TGTGCCACCAGAAGACAGCGCGATGAGCAGTTCTTC. This chain connects TRBV24-1 to TRBJ2-1, with a tentative D call TRBD1 (5 bases). V shed 7 bases and J shed 8 bases, with 11 bases lying between them. Germline V gene lookup returns CDR1 KGHDR and CDR2 SFDVKD. The CDR3 is 12 amino acids.

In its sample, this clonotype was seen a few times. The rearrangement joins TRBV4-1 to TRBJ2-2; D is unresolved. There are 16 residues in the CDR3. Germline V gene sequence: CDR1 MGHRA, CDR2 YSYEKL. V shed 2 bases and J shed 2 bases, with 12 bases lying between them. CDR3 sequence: CASSQSVVSNTGELFF. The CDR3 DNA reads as TGCGCCAGCAGCCAATCCGTCGTGAGTAACACCGGGGAGCTGTTTTTT.

CDR3 region: CASSSSGTPMGTGELFF. The CDR3 region has the DNA TGTGCCAGCAGCTCATCCGGGACACCCATGGGCACCGGGGAGCTGTTTTTT. The chain recombines TRBV7-3 with TRBJ2-2, with D perhaps matching TRBD1 (6 bases). Trimming removed 4 bases at V and 4 bases at J, with 19 bases between. CDR3 length equals 17 residues. Germline V gives CDR1 SGHTA, CDR2 FQGTGA.

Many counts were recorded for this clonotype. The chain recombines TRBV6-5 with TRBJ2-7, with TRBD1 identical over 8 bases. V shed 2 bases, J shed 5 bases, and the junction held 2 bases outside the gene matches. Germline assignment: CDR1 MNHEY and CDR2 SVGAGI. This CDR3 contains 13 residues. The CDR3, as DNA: TGTGCCAGCAGTTACCCGGACAGGGACGAGCAGTACTTC. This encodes CASSYPDRDEQYF.

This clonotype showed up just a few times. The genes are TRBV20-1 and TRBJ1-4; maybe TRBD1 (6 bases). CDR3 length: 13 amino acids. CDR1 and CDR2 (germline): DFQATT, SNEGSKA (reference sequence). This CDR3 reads CRAQTGYVEKLFF. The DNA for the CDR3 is TGCAGAGCCCAGACAGGTTACGTTGAAAAACTGTTTTTT.

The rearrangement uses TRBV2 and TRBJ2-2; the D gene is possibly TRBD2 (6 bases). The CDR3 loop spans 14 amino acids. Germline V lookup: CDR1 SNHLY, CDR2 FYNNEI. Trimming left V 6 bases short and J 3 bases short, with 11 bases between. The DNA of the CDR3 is TGTGCCAGCAGGCGGGACCCCTACACCGGGGAGCTGTTTTTT. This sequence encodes CASRRDPYTGELFF.

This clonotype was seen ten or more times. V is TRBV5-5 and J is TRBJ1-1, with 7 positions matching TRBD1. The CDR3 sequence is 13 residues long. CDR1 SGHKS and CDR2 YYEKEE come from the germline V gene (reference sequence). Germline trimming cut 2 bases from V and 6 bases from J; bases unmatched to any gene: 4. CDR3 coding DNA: TGTGCCAGCAGCTTTGACAGGGCCGCTGAAGCTTTCTTT. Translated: CASSFDRAAEAFF.

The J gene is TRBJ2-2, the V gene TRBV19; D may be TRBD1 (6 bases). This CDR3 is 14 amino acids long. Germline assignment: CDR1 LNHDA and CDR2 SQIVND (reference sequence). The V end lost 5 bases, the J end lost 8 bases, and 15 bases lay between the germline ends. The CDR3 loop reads CASSGTPYRGELFF. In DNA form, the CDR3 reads TGTGCCAGTAGTGGGACACCCTATCGGGGGGAGCTGTTTTTT.

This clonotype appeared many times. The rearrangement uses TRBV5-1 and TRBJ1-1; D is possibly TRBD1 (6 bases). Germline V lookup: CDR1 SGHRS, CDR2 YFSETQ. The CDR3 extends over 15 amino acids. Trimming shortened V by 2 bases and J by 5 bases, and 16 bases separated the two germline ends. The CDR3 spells CASSLSNRVETEAFF. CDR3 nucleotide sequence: TGCGCCAGCAGCTTAAGCAACAGGGTAGAGACTGAAGCTTTCTTT.

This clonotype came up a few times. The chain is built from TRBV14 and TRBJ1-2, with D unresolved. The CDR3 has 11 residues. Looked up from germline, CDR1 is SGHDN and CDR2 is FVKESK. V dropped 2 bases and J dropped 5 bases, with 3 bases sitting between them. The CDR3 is CASSQSYGYTF. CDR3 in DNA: TGTGCCAGCAGCCAATCGTATGGCTACACCTTC.

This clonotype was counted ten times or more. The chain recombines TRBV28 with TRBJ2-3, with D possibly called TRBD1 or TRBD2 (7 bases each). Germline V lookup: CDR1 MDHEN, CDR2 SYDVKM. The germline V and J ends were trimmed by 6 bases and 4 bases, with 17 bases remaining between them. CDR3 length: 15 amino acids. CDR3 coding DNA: TGTGCCAGCAGCTCCCCGACAGGGAGGGCAGATACGCAGTATTTT. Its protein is CASSSPTGRADTQYF.

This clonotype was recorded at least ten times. The DNA of the CDR3 is TGTGCCAGCAGGACTCAGTACGAGCAGTACTTC. Residues: CASRTQYEQYF. The chain employs TRBV6-1 and TRBJ2-7; no firm D call. This CDR3 is 11 amino acids long. Trimming removed 6 bases at V and 4 bases at J, with 7 bases between. CDR1 MNHNS and CDR2 SASEGT come from the germline V gene.

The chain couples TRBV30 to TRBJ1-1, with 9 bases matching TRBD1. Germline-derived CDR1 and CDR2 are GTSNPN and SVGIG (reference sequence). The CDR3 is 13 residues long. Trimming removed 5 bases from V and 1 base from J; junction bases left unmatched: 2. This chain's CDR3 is CAWWTGANTEAFF. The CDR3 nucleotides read TGTGCCTGGTGGACAGGGGCGAACACTGAAGCTTTCTTT.

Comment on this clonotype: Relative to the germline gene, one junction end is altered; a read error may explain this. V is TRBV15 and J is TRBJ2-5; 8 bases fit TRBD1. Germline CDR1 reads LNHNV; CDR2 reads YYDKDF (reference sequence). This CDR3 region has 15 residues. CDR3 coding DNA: TGTGCCACCAGCAGTAATAGACAGGGGCGAGAGACCCAGTCCTTC. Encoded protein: CATSSNRQGRETQSF.